The rows below give T cell receptor beta chains drawn from one sample of a study of early T cells in non-severe SARS-CoV-2 infection. TCRdb passed the 5' RACE reads through MiXCR, listing each CDR3 protein once. Of around 61,000 distinct CDR3 sequences listed, over 9.5% are singletons. What was sequenced was whole blood. These receptors were collected from an adult who was a healthcare worker with PCR-confirmed SARS-CoV-2 infection or an uninfected control (not recorded which). CDR3s include the opening cysteine and the closing phenylalanine or tryptophan. A D gene is named only where the DNA matches it firmly. Only some rows state a clone size, as once, few, many or a class for expanded clones.

j_call | d_call | clone_size | v_call | cdr3_nt | cdr3_aa
TRBJ1-1 | TRBD1 | few | TRBV6-6 | TGTGCCAGCAGTTACCCCCCGGGACAGCACACTGAAGCTTTCTTT | CASSYPPGQHTEAFF
TRBJ1-5 | . | many | TRBV6-6 | TGTGCCAGCACCGACTGGGGGGGCGGTCAGCCCCAGCATTTT | CASTDWGGGQPQHF
TRBJ2-2 | . | few | TRBV29-1 | TGCAGCGCCGACAGGCTGAACACCGGGGAGCTGTTTTTT | CSADRLNTGELFF
TRBJ2-7 | TRBD1 | . | TRBV2 | TGTGCCAGCCAACCTCGACAGGGGGGGTACGAGCAGTACTTC | CASQPRQGGYEQYF
TRBJ2-7 | TRBD2 | . | TRBV7-9 | TGTGCCAGCAGCTTAAGCGGGGGGGCCCCCGAGCAGTACTTC | CASSLSGGAPEQYF
TRBJ2-1 | . | few | TRBV9 | TGTGCCAGCAGCGTAAAGGTCTATAGGAGTGAGCAGTTCTTC | CASSVKVYRSEQFF
TRBJ2-2 | . | . | TRBV29-1 | TGCAGCGTTGAAGATGGGAGGGGGGAGCTGTTTTTT | CSVEDGRGELFF
TRBJ1-1 | TRBD1 | many | TRBV7-6 | TGTGCCAGCAGCTTAGCGCGGGACAGAGAAGCTTTCTTT | CASSLARDREAFF
TRBJ2-3 | . | many | TRBV3-1 | TGTGCCAGCAGCCGACCCCCGGCAGATACGCAGTATTTT | CASSRPPADTQYF
TRBJ2-1 | TRBD1 | many | TRBV11-2 | TGTGCCAGCAGCCACTTCAGGGGGGACAGGGAGTCCTCCTACAATGAGCAGTTCTTC | CASSHFRGDRESSYNEQFF
TRBJ2-7 | . | many | TRBV3-1 | TGTGCTACTACAGGGGGGGACTACGAGCAGTACTTC | CATTGGDYEQYF
TRBJ2-7 | TRBD2 | many | TRBV18 | TGTGCCAGCTCACTCAGTGGACTAGCGGGGGTCCACCCCTACGAGCAGTACTTC | CASSLSGLAGVHPYEQYF
TRBJ1-5 | . | many | TRBV10-3 | TGTGCCATCAGCCGCCAGGGGACGGAGCCCCAGCATTTT | CAISRQGTEPQHF
TRBJ1-5 | . | many | TRBV19 | TGTGCCAGTCTTCGGGATCAAGGAGTCAATCAGCCCCAGCATTTT | CASLRDQGVNQPQHF
TRBJ2-7 | TRBD1 | many | TRBV7-9 | TGTGCCAGCAGCAACTGGGACAGGGTAGTCTACGAGCAGTACTTC | CASSNWDRVVYEQYF
TRBJ1-1 | . | many | TRBV19 | TGTGCCAGTAGTATGTACGGGGTGGATACTGAAGCTTTCTTT | CASSMYGVDTEAFF
TRBJ2-4 | TRBD2 | many | TRBV19 | TGTGCCAGTAGTATCCGGCGTCAGGGAGGGAACATTCAGTACTTC | CASSIRRQGGNIQYF
TRBJ1-2 | TRBD1 | many | TRBV6-5 | TGTGCCAGCAGAACTGGGACAGGGGGCGGGTATGGCTACACCTTC | CASRTGTGGGYGYTF